This T cell receptor (beta chain) was captured by sequencing in a study of T cell changes during pregnancy in multiple sclerosis. Sequencing used immunoSEQ multiplex PCR; TCRdb keeps in-frame clones, though not all of them. Among tens of thousands of clones, around 93% were seen once, and the ten largest hold under 2%. Germline assignment: CDR1 LNHDA and CDR2 SQIVND (reference sequence). The CDR3 runs to 15 residues. J gave up 3 bases and V 4 bases, and 5 bases lay outside the gene matches. This clonotype was obtained from a female donor with multiple sclerosis, enrolled in a pregnancy study. The chain joins TRBV19 to TRBJ1-5; 8 bases fit TRBD1. The material was peripheral blood, obtained after pregnancy. CDR3 nucleotide sequence: TGTGCCAGTAGTAGCAGGGGGCTCTACAATCAGCCCCAGCATTTT. It codes for CASSSRGLYNQPQHF.